The T cell receptor (beta chain) described here comes from a study of radiation and T cells in renal cell carcinoma. The study's findings and limits: Baseline intratumoral clonotype presence is unknown without pretreatment biopsies. In blood, top tumor clones expanded by 2 weeks, shrinking by 4.

Some clones are missing from TCRdb's copy, which holds only in-frame ones; the method was immunoSEQ multiplex PCR. Here the sample spans 87,000 or so clones, approximately 86% being singletons. The V gene's germline CDR1 is GTSNPN and CDR2 SVGIG (reference sequence). Between the trimmed V and J ends, which lost 2 bases and 5 bases, there was a span of 10 bases. This CDR3 has 13 amino acids. The time point: baseline pretreatment blood. Treatment specified: 15 Gy SBRT to primary tumor, nephrectomy 4 weeks later. The tumor was a clear cell renal cell carcinoma. This clone has only a few counts. Its antigen is unidentified.

The genes are TRBV30 and TRBJ1-5, with a possible D match to TRBD1 (5 bases). The starting material was blood, obtained from a patient whose treatment included radiotherapy and nephrectomy. The source of this sequence is a man aged 50-59 years with renal cell carcinoma. CDR3 residues: CAWSNGGDQPQHF. DNA of the CDR3: TGTGCCTGGAGTAATGGGGGTGATCAGCCCCAGCATTTT.